This T cell receptor beta chain was sequenced during a study of metastatic and nonmetastatic thyroid tumors. Study in general: Repertoires from malignant and benign thyroid patients were compared across blood and tumor or nodule tissue. The study, taken as a whole, reports: According to reports, the diversity of TCR beta was significantly higher in malignant thyroid tumors than in benign nodules, and this held in both blood and tumor samples.

In its sample, this clone ranks as medium-sized. What it binds is not known. Per the authors' pipeline: To classify distant metastasis in papillary thyroid cancer, a model was built from CDR3 differences across clinicopathological groups. TCRdb reanalyzed the PCR reads via MiXCR. TCRdb, not the authors, supplied the V and J calls. The table lists 26,000 or so clones, about 15% of them singletons. The CDR3 contains 11 residues. Trimming pared 8 bases from V and 6 bases from J, leaving 10 bases between. All patients reached thyroid surgery having received no treatment beforehand. Sequenced input: blood. This receptor was identified in a female donor with papillary thyroid cancer or a benign thyroid nodule (not recorded which). Some clones in this sample may be carry-over from other donors' samples. The chain carries TRBV12-3 or TRBV12-4 and TRBJ2-5; D remains unclear. CDR3 nucleotide sequence: TGTGCCAGCGCTTTATCCCAGACCCAGTACTTC. It yields the protein CASALSQTQYF.